This T cell receptor (beta chain) is drawn from a study of T cell responses to AZD1222 COVID-19 vaccine. Study details: Pooled together were second doses at about 4 or about 12 weeks. Regarding the study as a whole: Spike-specific TCR breadth and depth went up after people got two AZD1222 doses. Donors in the cohort were predominantly white British and more often female, and clonal diversity was possibly underestimated. Regions 160-218 and 743-854 dominated among vaccine-associated CD4 TCRs spanning spike.

This clone is medium-sized. The antigen remains undetermined. Measured with immunoSEQ multiplex PCR; TCRdb has only the in-frame clones, and not every one. In the table there are tens of thousands of clones, roughly 82% of which are singletons. The TCR was taken from an adult in good health. The material sequenced was peripheral blood, taken on day 0 of AZD1222 vaccination.

CDR3 residues: CASSEIGQGKSPLHF. The CDR3 nucleotides read TGTGCCAGCAGTGAGATCGGACAGGGGAAGTCACCCCTCCACTTT. V usage is TRBV2 and J usage is TRBJ1-6, with 9 nucleotides matching TRBD1. Trimming cost V 3 bases and J 10 bases; bases outside gene matches: 7. This CDR3 has 15 amino acids. Germline CDR1 reads SNHLY; CDR2 reads FYNNEI.